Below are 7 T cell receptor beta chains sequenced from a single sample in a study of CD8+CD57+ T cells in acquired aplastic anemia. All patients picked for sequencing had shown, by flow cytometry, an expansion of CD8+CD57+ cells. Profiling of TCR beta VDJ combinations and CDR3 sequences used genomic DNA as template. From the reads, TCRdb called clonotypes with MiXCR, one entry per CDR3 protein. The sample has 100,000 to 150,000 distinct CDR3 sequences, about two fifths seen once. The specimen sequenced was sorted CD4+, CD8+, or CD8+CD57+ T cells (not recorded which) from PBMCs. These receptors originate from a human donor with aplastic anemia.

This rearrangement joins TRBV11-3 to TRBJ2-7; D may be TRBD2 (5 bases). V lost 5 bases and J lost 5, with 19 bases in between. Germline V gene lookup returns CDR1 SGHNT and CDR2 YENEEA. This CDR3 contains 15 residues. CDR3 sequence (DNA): TGTGCCAGCAGCCCCAGACGGGGTTTTACCCACGAGCAGTACTTC. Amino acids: CASSPRRGFTHEQYF.

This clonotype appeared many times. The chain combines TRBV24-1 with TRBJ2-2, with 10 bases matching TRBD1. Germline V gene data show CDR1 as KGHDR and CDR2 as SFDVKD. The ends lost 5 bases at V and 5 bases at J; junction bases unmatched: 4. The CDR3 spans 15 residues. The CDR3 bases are TGTGCCACCAGTGTAGGACAGGGGGGGACCGGGGAGCTGTTTTTT. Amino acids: CATSVGQGGTGELFF.

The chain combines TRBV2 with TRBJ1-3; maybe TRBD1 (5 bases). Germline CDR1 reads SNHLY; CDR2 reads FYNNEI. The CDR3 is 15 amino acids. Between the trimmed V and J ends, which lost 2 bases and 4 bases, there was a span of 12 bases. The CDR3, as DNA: TGTGCCAGCAGTGAAAGTCAGGGAAGGGGAAACACCATATATTTT. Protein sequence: CASSESQGRGNTIYF.

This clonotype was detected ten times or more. The CDR3 DNA follows: TGTGCCAGCAGCTTAGTAGCCGCAGGGTTCGGAAACACCATATATTTT. This sequence encodes CASSLVAAGFGNTIYF. V and J are TRBV11-2 and TRBJ1-3; tentatively, D is TRBD1 (5 bases). Germline V gene data show CDR1 as SGHAT and CDR2 as FQNNGV. The germline V and J ends were trimmed by 1 base and 4 bases, with 14 bases remaining between them. This CDR3 spans 16 amino acids.

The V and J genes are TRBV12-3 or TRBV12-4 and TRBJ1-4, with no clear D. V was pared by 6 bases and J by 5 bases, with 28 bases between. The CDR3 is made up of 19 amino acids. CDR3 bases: TGTGCCAGCAGCACTAAGGCGGGAAGGGCTAGCCCTAGGAATGAAAAACTGTTTTTT. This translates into CASSTKAGRASPRNEKLFF.

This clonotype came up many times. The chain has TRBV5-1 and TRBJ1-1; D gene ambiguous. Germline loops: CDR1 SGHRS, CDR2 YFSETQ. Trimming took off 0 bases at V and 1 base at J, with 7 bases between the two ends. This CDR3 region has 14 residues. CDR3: CASSLDGRNTEAFF. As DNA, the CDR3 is TGCGCCAGCAGCTTGGATGGCAGGAACACTGAAGCTTTCTTT.

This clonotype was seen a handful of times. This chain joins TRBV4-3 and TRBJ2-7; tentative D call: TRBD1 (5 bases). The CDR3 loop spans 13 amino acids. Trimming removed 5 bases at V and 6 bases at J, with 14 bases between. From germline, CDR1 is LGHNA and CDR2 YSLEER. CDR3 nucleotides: TGCGCCAGCAGCTTTGGCAGGGTTAGCGAGCAGTACTTC. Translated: CASSFGRVSEQYF.